This T cell receptor beta chain was captured by sequencing in a study of tumor and adjacent non-tumor tissue in lung cancer. Study context: The patients, 10 or so men and a few women, were roughly 30 to 80 with stage I to III disease.

General study results and limits: Top 100 clones took a larger repertoire share in normal lung.

No cell sorting was done before RNA was extracted from the tissue. This clonotype came up a few times. Its target is not known. The J segment lost 1 base and the V segment lost 3 bases, leaving 7 bases of the junction unmatched. The germline CDR1 and CDR2 sequences are KGHSH and LQKENI. CDR3 length: 19 amino acids. TCRbeta libraries were built with three rounds of nested PCR, modified from ARM-PCR. One entry per CDR3 protein, called by TCRdb with MiXCR from the multiplex PCR reads. The table records about 200,000 distinct CDR3 sequences, 71% of them present only once. The chain is built from TRBV18 and TRBJ2-1; TRBD2 agrees at 15 bases. The source of this sequence is a man between 60 and 75 years old with non-small cell lung cancer. The source material was lung tumor tissue. The CDR3 here is CASSPLGLAGGRSYNEQFF. DNA for the CDR3: TGTGCCAGCTCACCCCTCGGACTAGCGGGAGGGAGGTCCTACAATGAGCAGTTCTTC.